This entry concerns a single T cell receptor (beta chain). The data originate from a study of T-cell reconstitution after alpha-beta-depleted transplantation in children. Unique molecular identifiers were built into the TCRbeta library. TCRdb re-called the PCR reads through MiXCR, storing one row per CDR3 protein. The sample shows 610,000 or so distinct CDR3 sequences, 27% of them seen only once. The CDR3 covers 16 residues. V was clipped by 6 bases and J by 1 base; unmatched bases: 9. The material was PBMCs, obtained before TCRalphabeta/CD19-depleted stem cell transplant. This clonotype originated in a boy in the first two years of life with Wiskott-Aldrich syndrome, due to receive a stem cell transplant. The chain has TRBV12-3 or TRBV12-4 and TRBJ2-4, with TRBD1 identical over 7 bases. The CDR3 reads CASSRTGVLAKNIQYF. Here the CDR3 DNA reads TGTGCCAGCAGCCGTACAGGGGTACTCGCCAAAAACATTCAGTACTTC.